These T cell receptor beta chains were read from a single sample in a study of T cells in Graves' hyperthyroidism and ophthalmopathy. MiXCR was run by TCRdb on the multiplex PCR reads, yielding one entry per CDR3 protein. The data show hundreds of thousands of distinct CDR3 sequences, 38% seen once. The sample was blood. Receptors originate from a man younger than 30 with Graves' hyperthyroidism. CDR3s include the opening cysteine and the closing phenylalanine or tryptophan. A D gene is named only where the DNA matches it firmly. Clone sizes are given selectively: once, few, many, or a class where the clone is expanded.

clone_size	v_call	j_call	d_call	cdr3_aa	cdr3_nt
many	TRBV24-1	TRBJ2-5	TRBD1	CATSDLGGGHQETQYF	TGTGCCACCAGTGATTTAGGGGGCGGCCATCAAGAGACCCAGTACTTC
NA	TRBV15	TRBJ2-5	TRBD2	CATSEGRAQGQPQYF	TGTGCCACCAGCGAAGGGAGGGCACAAGGCCAGCCCCAGTACTTC
NA	TRBV12-3/TRBV12-4	TRBJ1-1	NA	CASSFTDSEAFF	TGTGCCAGCAGTTTTACGGACAGTGAAGCTTTCTTT
NA	TRBV19	TRBJ1-3	NA	CASLGAVVGSGNTIYF	TGTGCCAGTTTGGGCGCGGTGGTCGGCTCTGGAAACACCATATATTTT
few	TRBV12-3/TRBV12-4	TRBJ1-5	TRBD1	CASSPGQAKNQPQHF	TGTGCCAGCAGCCCCGGACAGGCGAAGAATCAGCCCCAGCATTTT
NA	TRBV7-8	TRBJ1-5	NA	CASSLGWNSNQPQHF	TGTGCCAGCAGCTTAGGCTGGAATAGCAATCAGCCCCAGCATTTT
many	TRBV12-3/TRBV12-4	TRBJ2-5	TRBD1	CASSFDRGGTQYF	TGTGCCAGCAGTTTCGACAGGGGCGGGACCCAGTACTTC
many	TRBV29-1	TRBJ1-2	TRBD1	CSVRTGATDIYGYTF	TGCAGCGTCCGGACAGGGGCGACCGACATCTATGGCTACACCTTC
NA	TRBV9	TRBJ2-7	TRBD2	CASSVEGSGNYEQYF	TGTGCCAGCAGCGTAGAAGGTAGCGGGAACTACGAGCAGTACTTC
NA	TRBV7-3	TRBJ1-1	TRBD1	CASSFTGGAEPEAFF	TGTGCCAGCAGCTTCACAGGGGGCGCCGAGCCTGAAGCTTTCTTT
few	TRBV4-3	TRBJ2-7	NA	CASSHTRQDEQYF	TGCGCCAGCAGCCATACTAGACAGGACGAGCAGTACTTC
few	TRBV7-9	TRBJ1-4	TRBD1	CASSQDEGQGEKLFF	TGTGCCAGCAGCCAAGATGAGGGACAGGGTGAAAAACTGTTTTTT
NA	TRBV29-1	TRBJ2-7	NA	CSLYYEQYF	TGCAGCTTGTATTACGAGCAGTACTTC
few	TRBV7-6	TRBJ1-4	NA	CASSPQALENEKLFF	TGTGCCAGCAGCCCGCAGGCCTTGGAGAATGAAAAACTGTTTTTT
few	TRBV19	TRBJ1-1	NA	CASTTAEIDSPNTEAFF	TGTGCCAGTACCACGGCGGAAATAGACAGTCCGAACACTGAAGCTTTCTTT
few	TRBV7-2	TRBJ1-6	TRBD1	CASSGRGTGAMGPLHF	TGTGCCAGCAGCGGGAGGGGGACAGGGGCCATGGGGCCCCTCCACTTT
NA	TRBV4-1	TRBJ1-2	TRBD1	CASSLTTGGEGYTF	TGCGCCAGCAGCCTAACGACAGGGGGAGAGGGCTACACCTTC
many	TRBV29-1	TRBJ1-1	TRBD1	CSVEAGGVNTEAFF	TGCAGCGTTGAAGCAGGGGGCGTGAACACTGAAGCTTTCTTT
many	TRBV29-1	TRBJ2-7	NA	CSVESAVSYEQYF	TGCAGCGTTGAATCCGCGGTTTCCTACGAGCAGTACTTC
many	TRBV5-1	TRBJ2-5	NA	CASSLVTEETQYF	TGTGCCAGCAGCTTGGTGACCGAGGAGACCCAGTACTTC
many	TRBV15	TRBJ2-5	NA	CATSRGQRIGTQYF	TGTGCCACCAGCAGAGGCCAGCGTATCGGGACCCAGTACTTC
few	TRBV7-2	TRBJ2-7	NA	CASSLATRVSYEQYF	TGTGCCAGCAGCTTAGCGACCCGGGTTTCCTACGAGCAGTACTTC
many	TRBV7-9	TRBJ2-7	NA	CASSPLGRYEQYF	TGTGCCAGCAGCCCCCTGGGGCGCTACGAGCAGTACTTC
few	TRBV7-9	TRBJ1-5	NA	CASSQDSEIGNQPQHF	TGTGCCAGCAGCCAAGATTCCGAAATCGGCAATCAGCCCCAGCATTTT
NA	TRBV29-1	TRBJ2-7	NA	CSAVGRYEQYF	TGCAGCGCGGTGGGCCGCTACGAGCAGTACTTC
NA	TRBV9	TRBJ2-6	NA	CASSVGSANVLTF	TGTGCCAGCAGCGTAGGGTCAGCCAACGTCCTGACTTTC
NA	TRBV11-2	TRBJ2-7	NA	CATASGTGGYEQYF	TGTGCCACCGCTTCCGGGACCGGGGGCTACGAGCAGTACTTC
NA	TRBV20-1	TRBJ1-5	NA	CSARRGSGPQHF	TGCAGTGCTAGAAGGGGATCAGGGCCCCAGCATTTT
many	TRBV19	TRBJ1-5	NA	CASSSRGGSNQPQHF	TGTGCCAGTAGTTCTCGAGGGGGTAGCAATCAGCCCCAGCATTTT
NA	TRBV9	TRBJ2-2	TRBD2	CASSVGGGGGELFF	TGTGCCAGCAGCGTAGGTGGGGGGGGCGGGGAGCTGTTTTTT
few	TRBV6-5	TRBJ1-6	TRBD1	CASSYGDRLNSPLHF	TGTGCCAGCAGTTACGGGGACAGGCTAAATTCACCCCTCCACTTT
many	TRBV10-3	TRBJ1-3	NA	CAISESRAGNTIYF	TGTGCCATCAGTGAGTCGAGAGCCGGAAACACCATATATTTT
NA	TRBV7-2	TRBJ1-5	TRBD1	CASSRGGQGASQPQHF	TGTGCCAGCAGCCGGGGTGGACAGGGGGCGAGTCAGCCCCAGCATTTT
many	TRBV9	TRBJ2-5	NA	CASSVEAGTQKTQYF	TGTGCCAGCAGCGTAGAGGCAGGGACCCAAAAGACCCAGTACTTC
NA	TRBV11-2	TRBJ1-1	NA	CASSSRPGAGNTEAFF	TGTGCCAGCAGCTCCCGCCCGGGGGCAGGGAACACTGAAGCTTTCTTT
NA	TRBV2	TRBJ1-4	NA	CASSSRDGATNEKLFF	TGTGCCAGCAGTTCCCGGGACGGTGCAACTAATGAAAAACTGTTTTTT
few	TRBV4-1	TRBJ1-1	NA	CASSQDGSGKTEAFF	TGCGCCAGCAGCCAAGACGGGTCGGGGAAGACTGAAGCTTTCTTT